The rows below give T cell receptor beta chains drawn from one sample of a study of control samples from healthy donors and cancer patients. Assay: immunoSEQ multiplex PCR; the TCRdb copy retains only in-frame clones and omits some. This table has 65,000 to 100,000 clones, roughly 91% appearing once. Sequenced input: blood. The receptors were gathered from a man in his fifties in good health. Both conserved end residues are trimmed from each CDR3.

v_gene	j_gene	CDR3aa
TRBV27	TRBJ2-7	ASSLGGVTYEQY
TRBV7-9	TRBJ1-3	ASSWGQDSATIY
TRBV6-6	TRBJ1-1	ASRTSNTEAF
TRBV5-1	TRBJ2-5	ASTIFPGNQETQY
TRBV24-1	TRBJ2-1	ATSGPARNEQF
TRBV7-9	TRBJ2-7	ASSSTPQGAHEQY
TRBV25-1	TRBJ1-2	ASRPGQGSGYT
TRBV30	TRBJ1-1	AWSPLVGRSTEAF
TRBV10-1	TRBJ1-1	ASSGGGAEAF
TRBV7-9	TRBJ2-2	ASSSLTSGKPGELF
TRBV30	TRBJ2-5	AWWANQETQY
TRBV6-5	TRBJ1-3	ASSIQGNFGNTIY
TRBV6-5	TRBJ1-5	ASTSGGNQPQH
TRBV6-1	TRBJ1-5	ASSERGYSNQPQH
TRBV6-5	TRBJ2-5	ASSFGVPETQY
TRBV5-1	TRBJ2-7	ASSLRTSGGNEQY
TRBV5-1	TRBJ2-2	ASSPTSGGTGELF
TRBV19	TRBJ2-7	ASSVRTSVWSSYEQY
TRBV12-3/TRBV12-4	TRBJ1-5	ASSFRSNQPQH
TRBV11-2	TRBJ1-4	ASSVQGVGEKLF
TRBV7-2	TRBJ1-2	ASTADVGDGYT
TRBV11-2	TRBJ2-5	ASSLDTSLVTQY
TRBV7-2	TRBJ1-2	ASSLAPTNYGYT
TRBV5-1	TRBJ2-7	ASSQGQPYEQY
TRBV6-1	TRBJ2-1	ASSEEGTGWDNEQF
TRBV9	TRBJ1-6	ASSVDRVRSPLH
TRBV2	TRBJ2-1	ASEVGLSLSYNEQF
TRBV12-5	TRBJ1-4	ASGSPGQGNEKLF